These 20 T cell receptor beta chains came from one sample sequenced in a study of siplizumab effects on memory and regulatory T cells. The table came from immunoSEQ multiplex PCR; TCRdb's copy has only in-frame clones and leaves some out. Of approximately 60,000 clones in the sample, just over 95% were seen once. Sequencing input: naive CD8+ T cells sorted from blood. These receptors originate from a human donor in good health.

The chain links TRBV27 to TRBJ2-7, with TRBD1 matching 9 bases. Germline CDR1 reads MNHEY; CDR2 reads SMNVEV (reference sequence). Trimming removed 3 bases from V and 6 bases from J; junction bases left unmatched: 3. The length of the CDR3 is 13 residues. The CDR3 nucleotides read TGTGCCAGCAGTTTGGGACAGGGAAGCGAGCAGTACTTC. It translates to CASSLGQGSEQYF.

The chain employs TRBV7-3 and TRBJ2-3; 14 bases agree with TRBD2. The germline V gene has CDR1 SGHTA and CDR2 FQGTGA. V was clipped by 5 bases and J by 1 base; unmatched bases: 2. This CDR3 is 16 amino acids long. The CDR3, as DNA: TGTGCCAGCAGCCAGGGACTAGCGGGGGGCACAGATACGCAGTATTTT. It yields the protein CASSQGLAGGTDTQYF.

The genes are TRBV4-1 and TRBJ2-7, with D perhaps given as TRBD1 or TRBD2 (5 bases each). The V gene's germline CDR1 is MGHRA and CDR2 YSYEKL. V lost 2 bases and J 3 bases, leaving 11 bases between the germline ends. CDR3 length equals 14 residues. Written as DNA, the CDR3 is TGCGCCAGCAGCCAAAGGGACGGAGACTACGAGCAGTACTTC. It encodes CASSQRDGDYEQYF.

The chain is built from TRBV6-6 and TRBJ2-3, with 11 bases that match TRBD2. The CDR3 covers 15 residues. From germline, CDR1 is MNHNY and CDR2 SVGAGI (reference sequence). The V gene end was trimmed by 5 bases and the J gene end by 6 bases; junction bases not matched to a gene: 7. The CDR3 loop reads CASSHLAGGGDTQYF. In nucleotides, the CDR3 is TGTGCCAGCAGTCATCTAGCGGGGGGAGGGGATACGCAGTATTTT.

The rearrangement uses TRBV11-2 and TRBJ2-7; no reliable D call. V shed 5 bases and J shed 5 bases, with 10 bases lying between them. The length of the CDR3 is 12 residues. Per the germline V gene, CDR1 is SGHAT and CDR2 is FQNNGV. This CDR3 reads CASSLGSHEQYF. CDR3 coding DNA: TGTGCCAGCAGCCTAGGGTCCCACGAGCAGTACTTC.

This rearrangement joins TRBV11-2 to TRBJ1-1; D gene uncertain. Germline CDR1 and CDR2: SGHAT and FQNNGV. V was pared by 1 base and J by 5 bases, with 14 bases between. The CDR3 length is 15 residues. The CDR3 DNA sequence: TGTGCCAGCAGCTTAGCGTCCACTGGGATGACTGAAGCTTTCTTT. This translates into CASSLASTGMTEAFF. The full variable domain, in which reference TRBV11-2 and TRBJ1-1 provide the parts outside the CDR3, is EAGVAQSPRYKIIEKRQSVAFWCNPISGHATLYWYQQILGQGPKLLIQFQNNGVVDDSQLPKDRFSAERLKGVDSTLKIQPAKLEDSAVYLCASSLASTGMTEAFFGQGTRLTVV.

The chain uses TRBV9 and TRBJ2-3, with 8 bases lining up with TRBD1. The germline V gene has CDR1 SGDLS and CDR2 YYNGEE. There are 15 residues in the CDR3. V was pared by 6 bases and J by 4 bases, with 10 bases of the junction left unmatched. The CDR3 DNA follows: TGTGCCAGCATCGCTGGACAGGGCCCCTCAGATACGCAGTATTTT. Encoded protein: CASIAGQGPSDTQYF.

The CDR3 region has the DNA TGCGCCAGCAGCCAAGATGTGAGCGGTGAGTACTACGAGCAGTACTTC. It encodes CASSQDVSGEYYEQYF. This rearrangement joins TRBV4-1 to TRBJ2-7; D is possibly TRBD2 (5 bases). This CDR3 comprises 16 residues. Germline values: CDR1 MGHRA, CDR2 YSYEKL. V lost 0 bases to trimming and J lost 3 bases, with 15 bases between them.

The J gene is TRBJ2-5, the V gene TRBV7-8, with 12 bases fitting TRBD2. This CDR3 has 17 amino acids. Per the germline V gene, CDR1 is SGHVS and CDR2 is FQNEAQ. The V gene end was trimmed by 4 bases and the J gene end by 0 bases; junction bases not matched to a gene: 6. CDR3 region: CASSSPRTSGDQETQYF. The CDR3, as DNA: TGTGCCAGCAGCTCACCACGGACTAGCGGGGACCAAGAGACCCAGTACTTC.

The gene calls are TRBV15 and TRBJ1-1; 9 bases agree with TRBD1. Germline V gene data show CDR1 as LNHNV and CDR2 as YYDKDF (reference sequence). The CDR3 is 17 amino acids. Trimming cost V 3 bases and J 4 bases; bases outside gene matches: 12. The CDR3 DNA follows: TGTGCCACCAGCAGTCGTTGGGACAGGGCCAGACTCACTGAAGCTTTCTTT. Translated, it gives CATSSRWDRARLTEAFF.

Comment on this clone: This same CDR3 is encoded by further DNA sequences in the sample. The chain employs TRBV7-8 and TRBJ1-6, with D possibly TRBD1 on 5 matching bases. V lost 5 bases and J 4 bases, leaving 12 bases between the germline ends. Germline loops: CDR1 SGHVS, CDR2 FQNEAQ. The CDR3 runs 15 residues. The CDR3 nucleotides are TGTGCCAGCAGCCATCTGGAGGGGTATAATTCACCCCTCCACTTT. This encodes CASSHLEGYNSPLHF. Full variable domain (rest looked up from reference TRBV7-8 and TRBJ1-6): GAGVSQSPRYKVAKRGQDVALRCDPISGHVSLFWYQQALGQGPEFLTYFQNEAQLDKSGLPSDRFFAERPEGSVSTLKIQRTQQEDSAVYLCASSHLEGYNSPLHFGNGTRLTVT.

In the case of this clone: The junction differs from germline at one of its ends, possibly a read error. This chain uses TRBV27 with TRBJ1-3, with D possibly matching TRBD1 (5 bases). The CDR3 has 16 amino acids. The germline V gene encodes CDR1 MNHEY and CDR2 SMNVEV (reference sequence). This CDR3 reads CTSSLSGAGYGNTIYF. In DNA form, the CDR3 reads TGTACCAGCAGTTTATCCGGGGCAGGGTACGGAAACACCATATATTTT.

The chain carries TRBV6-5 and TRBJ2-1, with D maybe TRBD2 (6 bases). V was clipped by 6 bases and J by 5 bases, with 14 bases between them. Germline lookup yields CDR1 MNHEY and CDR2 SVGAGI. This CDR3 spans 14 amino acids. Here the CDR3 DNA reads TGTGCCAGCAGCACCGAGGGCGGGGACAATGAGCAGTTCTTC. This gives the protein CASSTEGGDNEQFF.

The chain is built from TRBV27 and TRBJ2-7; D not certain. V was trimmed by 7 bases and J by 2 bases, leaving 12 bases between them. This CDR3 comprises 13 residues. Germline values: CDR1 MNHEY, CDR2 SMNVEV (reference sequence). The DNA for the CDR3 is TGTGCCAGCAAAACGGACGTAACCTACGAGCAGTACTTC. Protein: CASKTDVTYEQYF.

This sequence joins TRBV7-9 and TRBJ1-1; tentative D call: TRBD1 (5 bases). Trimming stripped 5 bases from V and 3 bases from J, with 16 bases between. Germline CDR1 SEHNR, CDR2 FQNEAQ (reference sequence). The CDR3 runs 15 residues. CDR3 amino acids: CASSLWGEEDTEAFF. The CDR3 nucleotides read TGTGCCAGCAGCCTTTGGGGGGAGGAGGACACTGAAGCTTTCTTT.

The rearrangement links TRBV30 to TRBJ2-3; TRBD2 agrees at 10 bases. Germline CDR1 GTSNPN, CDR2 SVGIG (reference sequence). The V and J ends lost 4 bases and 4 bases, in that order; junction bases with no gene match: 8. This CDR3 comprises 15 residues. CDR3 loop: CAWTGVAGGADTQYF. The CDR3 bases are TGTGCCTGGACTGGAGTAGCGGGGGGTGCAGATACGCAGTATTTT.

The rearrangement uses TRBV27 and TRBJ1-2, with D unclear. Between the trimmed V and J ends, which lost 2 bases and 3 bases, there was a span of 10 bases. The germline V gene encodes CDR1 MNHEY and CDR2 SMNVEV (reference sequence). The CDR3 consists of 14 residues. The CDR3 nucleotides read TGTGCCAGCAGTTTAGGACTAGGGTACTATGGCTACACCTTC. Protein sequence: CASSLGLGYYGYTF.

This chain connects TRBV4-2 to TRBJ2-3; tentative D call: TRBD1 (5 bases). Germline V gene data show CDR1 as LGHNA and CDR2 as YNFKEQ. The CDR3 spans 12 residues. Between the trimmed V and J ends, which lost 5 bases and 5 bases, there was a span of 8 bases. This CDR3 reads CASSGAQDTQYF. The CDR3 DNA is TGTGCCAGCAGCGGGGCGCAAGATACGCAGTATTTT.

The chain links TRBV4-3 to TRBJ2-7; TRBD1 matches at 9 bases. The germline V gene encodes CDR1 LGHNA and CDR2 YSLEER. With 4 bases clipped from V and 3 bases from J, the junction kept 4 bases outside the gene matches. The CDR3 runs 14 residues. CDR3 loop: CASSPGTGLYEQYF. The CDR3 DNA sequence: TGCGCCAGCAGCCCCGGGACAGGGCTCTACGAGCAGTACTTC.

The chain couples TRBV4-3 to TRBJ1-1; D is undetermined. Looked up from germline, CDR1 is LGHNA and CDR2 is YSLEER. There are 16 residues in the CDR3. V lost 1 base to trimming and J lost 6 bases, with 18 bases between them. CDR3 in amino acids: CASSQAPRTQDPEAFF. The CDR3, as DNA: TGCGCCAGCAGCCAAGCCCCCCGGACGCAAGACCCTGAAGCTTTCTTT.